This T cell receptor beta chain was observed in a study of T cells in Graves' hyperthyroidism and ophthalmopathy. The CDR3 runs to 13 residues. Germline CDR1 reads MNHNS; CDR2 reads SASEGT. The V end lost 6 bases, the J end lost 7 bases, and 12 bases lay between the germline ends. This clonotype has at least ten counts. Diagnoses were made from clinical symptoms, serum measures (thyroxine and TRAb), thyroid ultrasound and orbital computed tomography. TCR beta CDR3 regions were amplified from RNA. In the first-round RT-PCR of the TCR CDR3, the HTBI primer set was used. TCRdb used MiXCR to reprocess the multiplex PCR reads, holding one entry per CDR3 protein. The repertoire holds fewer than 650,000 distinct CDR3 sequences, 14% seen once, with approximately 15% in the top ten.

V usage is TRBV6-1 and J usage is TRBJ2-2, with D possibly called TRBD1 or TRBD2 (5 bases each). Material for sequencing was blood. The receptor's source is a woman aged 40-49 years with Graves' hyperthyroidism. CDR3 nucleotide sequence: TGTGCCAGCAGGCACGGGACGAGCGGGGAGCTGTTTTTT. It is translated as CASRHGTSGELFF.